This is a list of T cell receptor beta chains from one sample in a study of blood T cell repertoires in COVID-19. Generated by immunoSEQ multiplex PCR, the TCRdb table keeps only in-frame clones and is missing some. Found here are 300,000 to 400,000 clones, more than 80% of them singletons; the top ten hold around 1%. Material: PBMCs or T cells enriched from blood (not recorded which). The receptors come from a man aged 18 to 30 who had recovered from COVID-19. Both conserved end residues are part of each CDR3. The D gene is left open where the match is weak.

v_call: TRBV4-1
j_call: TRBJ1-1
d_call: TRBD1
cdr3_aa: CASSQGTGGNTEAFF

v_call: TRBV19
j_call: TRBJ1-1
d_call: TRBD1
cdr3_aa: CASSITGVLTEAFF

v_call: TRBV3-1/TRBV3-2
j_call: TRBJ2-1
d_call: TRBD2
cdr3_aa: CASSQDLAGGSYNEQFF

v_call: TRBV28
j_call: TRBJ1-1
d_call: -
cdr3_aa: CASRTGTSEAFF

v_call: TRBV15
j_call: TRBJ2-7
d_call: -
cdr3_aa: CATSRPSGGYEQYF

v_call: TRBV4-1
j_call: TRBJ1-5
d_call: TRBD1
cdr3_aa: CASSQVDRGSNQPQHF

v_call: TRBV5-1
j_call: TRBJ2-5
d_call: TRBD2
cdr3_aa: CASTPGGLSGTQYF

v_call: TRBV5-1
j_call: TRBJ1-6
d_call: -
cdr3_aa: CASSATLDSPLHF

v_call: TRBV4-1
j_call: TRBJ1-4
d_call: -
cdr3_aa: CASSPQGATNEKLFF

v_call: TRBV19
j_call: TRBJ2-1
d_call: TRBD1
cdr3_aa: CASSWDRLGNEQFF

v_call: TRBV6-5
j_call: TRBJ1-5
d_call: TRBD1
cdr3_aa: CASSLAGGSNQPQHF

v_call: TRBV5-4
j_call: TRBJ2-1
d_call: TRBD2
cdr3_aa: CASSSLAGANEQFF

v_call: TRBV28
j_call: TRBJ1-2
d_call: TRBD1
cdr3_aa: CASRQGGYTF

v_call: TRBV30
j_call: TRBJ2-3
d_call: -
cdr3_aa: CAWSVRHRIITDTQYF

v_call: TRBV3-1/TRBV3-2
j_call: TRBJ2-5
d_call: TRBD1
cdr3_aa: CASSQGTGQETQYF

v_call: TRBV20-1
j_call: TRBJ2-1
d_call: -
cdr3_aa: CSARVINEQFF

v_call: TRBV29-1
j_call: TRBJ2-5
d_call: -
cdr3_aa: CSVASGQNRGTQYF

v_call: TRBV5-1
j_call: TRBJ2-5
d_call: -
cdr3_aa: CASNLGGQETQYF

v_call: TRBV13
j_call: TRBJ2-7
d_call: TRBD2
cdr3_aa: CASSRPSAGGSYEQYF

v_call: TRBV9
j_call: TRBJ1-2
d_call: -
cdr3_aa: CASSVTSLTAYGYTF

v_call: TRBV29-1
j_call: TRBJ2-7
d_call: TRBD2
cdr3_aa: CSVVDLAVSYEQYF

v_call: TRBV6-5
j_call: TRBJ2-7
d_call: TRBD1
cdr3_aa: CASRYRDRGSYEQYF

v_call: TRBV19
j_call: TRBJ2-3
d_call: TRBD2
cdr3_aa: CASSRRGLVTDTQYF

v_call: TRBV12-3/TRBV12-4
j_call: TRBJ1-6
d_call: -
cdr3_aa: CASSPGQNSPLHF

v_call: TRBV9
j_call: TRBJ1-2
d_call: TRBD1
cdr3_aa: CASSVNTGDETYGYTF

v_call: TRBV5-5
j_call: TRBJ1-3
d_call: TRBD1
cdr3_aa: CASSLQGRVRQGNTIYF